The 6 T cell receptor beta chains listed next were all sequenced from one sample in a study of cytomegalovirus exposure and HLA in healthy donors. The study ran its PCR with 60 Vbeta and 13 Jbeta primers. Data came from immunoSEQ multiplex PCR; TCRdb stores just in-frame clones and leaves some out. This table has about 120,000 clones, 80% appearing once. The sample comprised PBMCs. The origin of the receptors is a man in his thirties or forties in good health and CMV-seropositive.

The chain links TRBV6-1 to TRBJ2-1; 9 bases map to TRBD1. This CDR3 comprises 18 residues. Germline CDR1 reads MNHNS; CDR2 reads SASEGT. The trim removed 4 bases at V and 3 bases at J, leaving 13 bases unmatched. The CDR3 sequence is CASSVPGQGRAGYNEQFF. The CDR3 DNA is TGTGCCAGCAGTGTTCCGGGACAGGGACGGGCGGGCTACAATGAGCAGTTCTTC.

The genes are TRBV7-9 and TRBJ2-5; 8 bases agree with TRBD1. From germline, CDR1 is SEHNR and CDR2 FQNEAQ (reference sequence). The V gene end was trimmed by 4 bases and the J gene end by 5 bases; junction bases not matched to a gene: 9. This CDR3 region has 15 residues. CDR3 in DNA: TGTGCCAGCAGCTGGCTCGGGACAGGCGGGGAGACCCAGTACTTC. This sequence encodes CASSWLGTGGETQYF.

The chain carries TRBV18 and TRBJ1-1, with 8 bases matching TRBD1. The germline V gene has CDR1 KGHSH and CDR2 LQKENI. The CDR3 length is 15 residues. V lost 3 bases, J lost 5 bases, and 8 bases stayed unmatched. CDR3 in amino acids: CASSPLAGGETEAFF. The CDR3 DNA is TGTGCCAGCTCACCCCTTGCAGGGGGCGAAACTGAAGCTTTCTTT. Filled out from reference TRBV18 and TRBJ1-1, the complete variable domain reads NAGVMQNPRHLVRRRGQEARLRCSPMKGHSHVYWYRQLPEEGLKFMVYLQKENIIDESGMPKERFSAEFPKEGPSILRIQQVVRGDSAAYFCASSPLAGGETEAFFGQGTRLTVV.

The DNA for the CDR3 is TGTGCCAGCAGCCTTAGCGGGACCGGGGAGCTGTTTTTT. Its protein product is CASSLSGTGELFF. This rearrangement joins TRBV7-3 to TRBJ2-2; 7 bases agree with TRBD2. The CDR3 covers 13 residues. In germline, CDR1 is SGHTA, CDR2 FQGTGA. V was pared by 5 bases and J by 5 bases, with 2 bases of the junction left unmatched.

The chain couples TRBV5-1 to TRBJ2-1, with 12 bases identical to TRBD2. The CDR3 runs 15 residues. Germline V CDR1 and CDR2: SGHRS, YFSETQ. The junction had 1 base not matched to a gene; V was cut back by 0 bases and J by 6 bases. CDR3 residues: CASSLVTSGGNEQFF. The DNA for the CDR3 is TGCGCCAGCAGCTTGGTGACTAGCGGGGGCAATGAGCAGTTCTTC. The full variable domain, with the rest looked up from reference TRBV5-1 and TRBJ2-1, is KAGVTQTPRYLIKTRGQQVTLSCSPISGHRSVSWYQQTPGQGLQFLFEYFSETQRNKGNFPGRFSGRQFSNSRSEMNVSTLELGDSALYLCASSLVTSGGNEQFFGPGTRLTVL.

This clone was seen just once. The chain has TRBV19 and TRBJ2-2, with D tentatively TRBD2 (6 bases). With 1 base removed from V and 5 bases from J, the gap between germline ends came to 11 bases. Germline assignment: CDR1 LNHDA and CDR2 SQIVND (reference sequence). The CDR3 runs to 15 residues. DNA for the CDR3: TGTGCCAGTAGTATAGGACGGGAGAAGACCGGGGAGCTGTTTTTT. Its protein product is CASSIGREKTGELFF.